One and the same sample provided the 24 T cell receptor beta chains below, sequenced in a study of T cell responses to AZD1222 COVID-19 vaccine. The method was immunoSEQ multiplex PCR; TCRdb's version includes in-frame clones alone and lacks a portion of them. The table shows about 130,000 clones, with roughly nine tenths occurring only once. The sequencing used peripheral blood, collected on day 0 of AZD1222 vaccination. These receptors were collected from an adult in good health.

The V and J genes are TRBV5-3 and TRBJ2-1; the D call may be TRBD1 or TRBD2 (7 bases each). TRBV5-3 is an open reading frame whose function is uncertain. The CDR3 is made up of 14 amino acids. V lost 1 base and J 9 bases, leaving 14 bases between the germline ends. The chain's CDR3 is CARSLRGRGGEQFF. The CDR3, as DNA: TGTGCCAGAAGCTTGCGTGGCAGGGGGGGTGAGCAGTTCTTC.

A single count supports this clone. This sequence joins TRBV7-2 and TRBJ2-7, with D hard to call. Trimming cost V 0 bases and J 0 bases, with 12 bases left between them. Germline values: CDR1 SGHTA, CDR2 FQGNSA. The CDR3 has 16 residues. The CDR3 nucleotides are TGTGCCAGCAGCTTAGCCCCCGGTCCACTCTCCTACGAGCAGTACTTC. Translated: CASSLAPGPLSYEQYF.

This clone was seen a handful of times. The chain links TRBV3-1 (or the pseudogene TRBV3-2) to TRBJ2-7, with D perhaps TRBD2 (6 bases). CDR1 LGHDT and CDR2 YNNKEL come from the germline V gene (reference sequence). Trimming left V 4 bases short and J 2 bases short, with 9 bases between. The CDR3 has 13 amino acids. The CDR3 nucleotides are TGTGCCAGCAGCCGGGACTCTCCCTACGAGCAGTACTTC. Its translation: CASSRDSPYEQYF.

This chain connects TRBV5-1 to TRBJ1-1; 7 bases are shared with TRBD1. With V trimmed by 1 base and J by 5 bases, 11 bases remained unmatched. This CDR3 has 16 residues. Per the germline V gene, CDR1 is SGHRS and CDR2 is YFSETQ. As DNA, the CDR3 is TGCGCCAGCAGCTTGACGTCTGACAGGGTGGGTACTGAAGCTTTCTTT. Its protein product is CASSLTSDRVGTEAFF.

V usage is TRBV4-2 and J usage is TRBJ1-1; 7 positions agree with TRBD1. The CDR3 totals 16 residues. With 3 bases clipped from V and 1 base from J, the junction kept 8 bases outside the gene matches. The germline V gene encodes CDR1 LGHNA and CDR2 YNFKEQ. The CDR3 DNA reads TGTGCCAGCAGCCACCCCCCTCAGGGGGGGAACACTGAAGCTTTCTTT. This gives the protein CASSHPPQGGNTEAFF.

The rearrangement links TRBV30 to TRBJ1-3, with no clear D. This CDR3 contains 13 residues. Germline CDR1 reads GTSNPN; CDR2 reads SVGIG (reference sequence). Between the trimmed V and J ends, which lost 2 bases and 0 bases, there was a span of 5 bases. The CDR3 bases are TGTGCCTGGAGTAAGAGCTCTGGAAACACCATATATTTT. Amino acids: CAWSKSSGNTIYF.

The J gene is TRBJ1-2, the V gene TRBV5-1; D is unclear. V lost 1 base and J lost 5, with 18 bases in between. Germline CDR1 SGHRS, CDR2 YFSETQ. The CDR3 has 16 residues. The DNA of the CDR3 is TGCGCCAGCAGCTTGTCTGGCGCGGTTCATTTATATGGCTACACCTTC. Its protein is CASSLSGAVHLYGYTF.

This chain connects TRBV5-4 to TRBJ1-1; D gene ambiguous. V gave up 0 bases and J gave up 11 bases, with 17 bases separating them. CDR1 is SGHNT and CDR2 is YYREEE in the germline V gene (reference sequence). CDR3 length: 14 amino acids. DNA for the CDR3: TGTGCCAGCAGCTTGGAGGGCGCCCGAACGGGGGCTTTCTTT. Protein product: CASSLEGARTGAFF.

The chain has TRBV10-3 and TRBJ1-2; the D gene is possibly TRBD1 (5 bases). The ends were cut back, 2 bases at V and 3 bases at J, with 7 bases in the middle. This CDR3 spans 13 amino acids. Germline V gives CDR1 ENHRY, CDR2 SYGVKD. As DNA, the CDR3 is TGTGCCATCAGTGAGGGCAGGGACTATGGCTACACCTTC. Translation: CAISEGRDYGYTF.

The chain is built from TRBV29-1 and TRBJ1-1, with D hard to call. The CDR3 totals 12 residues. The germline V and J ends were trimmed by 4 bases and 1 base, with 7 bases remaining between them. Germline assignment: CDR1 SQVTM and CDR2 ANQGSEA. For the CDR3, the DNA is TGCAGCGTTGGGCAGGAGAACACTGAAGCTTTCTTT. Translation: CSVGQENTEAFF.

The V and J genes are TRBV7-8 and TRBJ2-7; D gene ambiguous. The CDR3 extends over 13 amino acids. Trimming shortened V by 5 bases and J by 1 base, and 9 bases separated the two germline ends. Germline CDR1 and CDR2: SGHVS and FQNEAQ. For the CDR3, the DNA is TGTGCCAGCAGCCCGGACGGGTCCTACGAGCAGTACTTC. Translating gives CASSPDGSYEQYF.

The rearrangement joins TRBV30 to TRBJ1-3; D is uncertain. This CDR3 comprises 15 residues. Deletions cut 6 bases from V and 0 bases from J, with 15 bases between. Germline values: CDR1 GTSNPN, CDR2 SVGIG (reference sequence). This CDR3 is CACTPGRASGNTIYF. In DNA, the CDR3 is TGTGCCTGCACCCCGGGCAGAGCCTCTGGAAACACCATATATTTT.

The chain couples TRBV11-3 to TRBJ2-4, with D hard to call. This CDR3 has 17 residues. Trimming left V 0 bases short and J 0 bases short, with 12 bases between. The germline gives CDR1 SGHNT, CDR2 YENEEA. The CDR3 loop reads CASSLDSESLAKNIQYF. The CDR3 nucleotides are TGTGCCAGCAGCTTAGATTCGGAGAGCCTAGCCAAAAACATTCAGTACTTC.

The chain joins TRBV24-1 to TRBJ1-5, with D uncertain. V dropped 6 bases and J dropped 6 bases, with 8 bases sitting between them. The CDR3 totals 12 residues. CDR1 and CDR2 (germline): KGHDR, SFDVKD. CDR3 bases: TGTGCCACCAGTATGGGCGTTCAGCCCCAGCATTTT. Its translation: CATSMGVQPQHF.

This clone has ten or more counts. The chain joins TRBV6-6 to TRBJ2-3; 11 bases line up with TRBD1. V was pared by 9 bases and J by 4 bases, with 6 bases of the junction left unmatched. CDR3 length: 14 residues. Germline CDR1 and CDR2: MNHNY and SVGAGI (reference sequence). The CDR3 protein is CASSGQGAADTQYF. The CDR3 DNA is TGTGCCAGTTCCGGACAGGGGGCTGCAGATACGCAGTATTTT.

The V call is TRBV5-4, the J call TRBJ2-5; D remains unclear. The CDR3 is 14 amino acids. Deletions cut 0 bases from V and 5 bases from J, with 11 bases between. The germline gives CDR1 SGHNT, CDR2 YYREEE (reference sequence). This CDR3 is CASSLVGLEETQYF. CDR3 DNA: TGTGCCAGCAGCTTGGTAGGCCTCGAGGAGACCCAGTACTTC.

The chain employs TRBV12-5 and TRBJ2-1; 8 bases map to TRBD2. There are 14 residues in the CDR3. Germline V gives CDR1 LGHNT, CDR2 FRNRAP. V was pared by 6 bases and J by 7 bases, with 8 bases of the junction left unmatched. The CDR3 coding sequence is TGTGCTAGTGGCACCCAGCGGGAGTGGAATGAGCAGTTCTTC. This sequence encodes CASGTQREWNEQFF.

The V and J genes are TRBV24-1 and TRBJ1-2; D is uncertain. Germline V gives CDR1 KGHDR, CDR2 SFDVKD. The CDR3 has 13 amino acids. Trimming took 4 bases from V and 8 from J, leaving 13 bases between them. In nucleotides, the CDR3 is TGTGCCACCAGTGAAGGGCATGAGACCGGCTACACCTTC. Its protein product is CATSEGHETGYTF.

The J gene is TRBJ1-1, the V gene TRBV7-8; D is perhaps TRBD1 (5 bases). V dropped 4 bases and J dropped 1 base, with 7 bases sitting between them. The CDR3 is 13 residues long. CDR1 is SGHVS and CDR2 is FQNEAQ in the germline V gene. The CDR3 DNA reads as TGTGCCAGCAGCTCGACAGAGAACACTGAAGCTTTCTTT. Its translation: CASSSTENTEAFF. Full variable domain (rest looked up from reference TRBV7-8 and TRBJ1-1): GAGVSQSPRYKVAKRGQDVALRCDPISGHVSLFWYQQALGQGPEFLTYFQNEAQLDKSGLPSDRFFAERPEGSVSTLKIQRTQQEDSAVYLCASSSTENTEAFFGQGTRLTVV.

The chain has TRBV19 and TRBJ2-3, with D unresolved. The CDR3 has 14 amino acids. The germline gives CDR1 LNHDA, CDR2 SQIVND (reference sequence). Trimming took off 3 bases at V and 4 bases at J, with 11 bases between the two ends. The CDR3 DNA sequence: TGTGCCAGTAGTATTTTATATGGGGCAGATACGCAGTATTTT. Translated: CASSILYGADTQYF.

In its sample, this clone was seen once. The chain links TRBV7-8 to TRBJ1-4, with D maybe TRBD1 (6 bases). CDR1 and CDR2 (germline): SGHVS, FQNEAQ. Trimming pared 5 bases from V and 3 bases from J, leaving 13 bases between. The CDR3 totals 15 residues. In DNA, the CDR3 is TGTGCCAGCAGCGTAAACAGGGTATCTAATGAAAAACTGTTTTTT. This codes for CASSVNRVSNEKLFF.

The chain has TRBV6-5 and TRBJ1-2; 8 bases map to TRBD1. This CDR3 contains 15 residues. Germline CDR1 and CDR2: MNHEY and SVGAGI. The V and J ends lost 6 bases and 1 base, in that order; junction bases with no gene match: 7. This chain's CDR3 is CASRPGGSVNYGYTF. DNA for the CDR3: TGTGCCAGCAGGCCAGGGGGCTCGGTTAACTATGGCTACACCTTC.

This chain uses TRBV19 with TRBJ1-3; 9 bases match TRBD1. J gave up 7 bases and V 6 bases, and 7 bases lay outside the gene matches. The CDR3 spans 14 residues. From germline, CDR1 is LNHDA and CDR2 SQIVND (reference sequence). The CDR3 here is CASRMDRGTNTIYF. The CDR3 DNA reads as TGTGCCAGTAGGATGGACAGGGGCACGAACACCATATATTTT.

The rearrangement uses TRBV24-1 and TRBJ2-1; 7 bases are a match to TRBD2. There are 13 residues in the CDR3. Trimming at V came to 9 bases and at J to 1 base, leaving 2 bases not matched to a gene. Germline CDR1 reads KGHDR; CDR2 reads SFDVKD. The CDR3 region is CATSGGSYNEQFF. The CDR3 DNA is TGTGCCACCTCCGGGGGGTCCTACAATGAGCAGTTCTTC.